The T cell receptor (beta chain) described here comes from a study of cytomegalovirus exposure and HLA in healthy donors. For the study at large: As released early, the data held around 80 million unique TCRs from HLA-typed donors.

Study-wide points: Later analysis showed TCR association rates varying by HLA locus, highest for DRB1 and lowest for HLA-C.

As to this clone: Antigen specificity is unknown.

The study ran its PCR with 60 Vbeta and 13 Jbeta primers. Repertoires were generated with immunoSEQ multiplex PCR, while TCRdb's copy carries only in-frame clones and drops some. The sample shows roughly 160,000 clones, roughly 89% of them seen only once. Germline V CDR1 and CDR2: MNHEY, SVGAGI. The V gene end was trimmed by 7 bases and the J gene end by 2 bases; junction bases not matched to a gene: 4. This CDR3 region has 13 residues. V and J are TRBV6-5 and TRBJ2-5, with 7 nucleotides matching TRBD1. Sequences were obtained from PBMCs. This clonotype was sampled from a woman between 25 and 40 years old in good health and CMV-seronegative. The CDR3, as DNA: TGTGCCAGCACCCCGGGACAGCAAGAGACCCAGTACTTC. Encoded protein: CASTPGQQETQYF.